The clone carrying this T cell receptor (beta chain) was seen ten or more times. The antigen is not known. The entry originates in a study of identical twins. Study conclusions and caveats: Invariant MAIT and iNKT cells may have partly biased zero-insertion analyses.

Unique molecular identifiers were present on the cDNA, and a universal primer site came from template switching. TCRdb reprocessed the 5' RACE reads via MiXCR and lists one record per CDR3 protein. Altogether approximately 94,000 distinct CDR3 sequences are present, roughly 6% being singletons, with the ten largest covering roughly 12%. Trimming took 1 base from V and 5 from J; bases not matched to a gene: 17. The germline gives CDR1 LGHNT, CDR2 FRNRAP. The CDR3 has 20 amino acids. The chain is built from TRBV12-5 and TRBJ2-2; TRBD2 agrees at 9 bases. Sequencing was carried out using memory T cells sorted from blood. The TCR was taken from a woman aged 50 to 60 in good health. The CDR3 spells CASGLAMAAASGMVTGELFF. CDR3 coding DNA: TGTGCTAGTGGTTTGGCCATGGCAGCGGCTAGCGGGATGGTGACCGGGGAGCTGTTTTTT. Variable domain in full (rest from reference TRBV12-5 and TRBJ2-2): DARVTQTPRHKVTEMGQEVTMRCQPILGHNTVFWYRQTMMQGLELLAYFRNRAPLDDSGMPKDRFSAEMPDATLATLKIQPSEPRDSAVYFCASGLAMAAASGMVTGELFFGEGSRLTVL.